The rows below give T cell receptor beta chains drawn from one sample of a study of blood T cell repertoires in COVID-19. Profiling relied on immunoSEQ multiplex PCR, and the TCRdb table lists in-frame clones only, not all of them. In the table there are 110,000 to 150,000 clones, 70% to 85% of which are singletons. The material sequenced was PBMCs or T cells enriched from blood (not recorded which). The receptors derive from a woman in her late teens or twenties who had been exposed to COVID-19. The CDR3 runs from the conserved cysteine through the conserved F or W. D genes are given only for firm matches. Clone size, where shown, is once, few, many, or a class for clones that have expanded.

.,TRBV2,TRBJ2-2,many,CASSEDGGELFF,TGTGCCAGCAGTGAAGACGGCGGGGAGCTGTTTTTT
.,TRBV29-1,TRBJ2-7,.,CSVSTAYEQYF,TGCAGCGTCTCTACAGCCTACGAGCAGTACTTC
TRBD1,TRBV30,TRBJ2-7,.,CAWSVGQGRNEQYF,TGTGCCTGGAGTGTCGGACAGGGTAGAAACGAGCAGTACTTC
TRBD2,TRBV6-1,TRBJ2-7,.,CASSESSGSWYEQYF,TGTGCCAGCAGTGAAAGTAGCGGGAGCTGGTACGAGCAGTACTTC
TRBD2,TRBV5-1,TRBJ2-1,.,CASSLDGGGSYNEQFF,TGCGCCAGCAGCTTGGACGGCGGGGGCTCCTACAATGAGCAGTTCTTC
TRBD1,TRBV6-5,TRBJ1-2,.,CASSTWTGKEGGYTF,TGTGCCAGCAGTACCTGGACAGGAAAAGAAGGTGGCTACACCTTC
TRBD2,TRBV6-6,TRBJ2-7,.,CASSPPFRASGPRPYEQYF,TGTGCCAGCAGTCCTCCTTTTAGGGCTAGCGGGCCACGTCCCTACGAGCAGTACTTC
TRBD2,TRBV19,TRBJ2-1,.,CASSIRLAARNEQFF,TGTGCCAGTAGTATCAGGCTAGCGGCCCGCAATGAGCAGTTCTTC
.,TRBV30,TRBJ1-5,.,CAWSGGPGNQPQHF,TGTGCCTGGAGTGGCGGTCCCGGCAATCAGCCCCAGCATTTT
.,TRBV3-1/TRBV3-2,TRBJ1-3,.,CASSQDVVTRTGLSGNTIYF,TGTGCCAGCAGCCAAGATGTCGTGACCAGAACAGGGCTCTCTGGAAACACCATATATTTT
.,TRBV10-3,TRBJ2-3,.,CAISDPGASTDTQYF,TGTGCCATCAGTGATCCGGGAGCGAGCACAGATACGCAGTATTTT
.,TRBV14,TRBJ1-2,few,CASSQDPGRSHYGYTF,TGTGCCAGCAGCCAAGATCCGGGTCGTAGTCACTATGGCTACACCTTC
TRBD2,TRBV3-1/TRBV3-2,TRBJ2-1,.,CASSQEGLAGVEQFF,TGTGCCAGCAGCCAAGAAGGGCTAGCGGGAGTTGAGCAGTTCTTC
TRBD1,TRBV7-9,TRBJ2-3,.,CASRDRGLGDTQYF,TGTGCCAGCAGGGACAGGGGTCTGGGAGATACGCAGTATTTT
TRBD1,TRBV9,TRBJ1-5,.,CASSAGQQNQPQHF,TGTGCCAGCAGCGCGGGACAGCAAAATCAGCCCCAGCATTTT
.,TRBV10-1,TRBJ1-1,.,CASSEYRGKEAFF,TGCGCCAGCAGTGAGTATAGGGGAAAAGAAGCTTTCTTT
.,TRBV21-1,TRBJ1-1,once,CASSKAGRGLRGGTEAFF,TGTGCCAGCAGCAAAGCAGGCAGGGGGCTAAGGGGTGGGACTGAAGCTTTCTTT
TRBD1,TRBV4-1,TRBJ1-1,.,CASSDGQGATEAFF,TGCGCCAGCAGCGACGGACAGGGGGCCACTGAAGCTTTCTTT
.,TRBV7-8,TRBJ1-6,.,CASSLVGRGNSPLHF,TGTGCCAGCAGCTTAGTCGGCAGGGGTAATTCACCCCTCCACTTT
TRBD2,TRBV19,TRBJ2-3,.,CASSTGLAGGRDTQYF,TGTGCCAGTAGTACCGGACTAGCGGGAGGGAGGGATACGCAGTATTTT
TRBD2,TRBV7-6,TRBJ2-1,.,CASSPPSGGVGEQFF,TGTGCCAGCAGCCCTCCTAGCGGGGGTGTTGGTGAGCAGTTCTTC
.,TRBV3-1/TRBV3-2,TRBJ2-1,once,CASSQTTGATPNEQFF,TGTGCCAGCAGCCAAACGACGGGAGCCACCCCCAATGAGCAGTTCTTC
TRBD1,TRBV24-1,TRBJ1-5,.,CATSDTNRGIQPQHF,TGTGCCACCAGTGATACGAACAGGGGGATACAGCCCCAGCATTTT
TRBD2,TRBV4-1,TRBJ2-1,.,CASSQVTGTSGYNEQFF,TGCGCCAGCAGCCAAGTAACCGGGACTAGCGGTTACAATGAGCAGTTCTTC
.,TRBV12-3/TRBV12-4,TRBJ1-6,once,CASSPLEDSPLHF,TGTGCCAGCAGTCCCCTGGAGGATTCACCCCTCCACTTT
.,TRBV5-1,TRBJ1-4,.,CASSLGADSNEKLFF,TGCGCCAGCAGCTTGGGGGCAGATTCTAATGAAAAACTGTTTTTT
.,TRBV5-1,TRBJ2-3,.,CASTYLRQGGTDTQYF,TGCGCCAGCACCTACTTGCGACAAGGAGGTACAGATACGCAGTATTTT
.,TRBV7-9,TRBJ1-2,.,CASSLGGPGGYTF,TGTGCCAGCAGCTTAGGAGGGCCAGGCGGCTACACCTTC
TRBD1,TRBV27,TRBJ2-2,.,CASSTTGGVGELFF,TGTGCCAGCAGTACGACAGGGGGCGTCGGGGAGCTGTTTTTT
.,TRBV19,TRBJ1-5,.,CASSIVGGGNQPQHF,TGTGCCAGTAGTATAGTCGGGGGAGGAAATCAGCCCCAGCATTTT
.,TRBV3-1/TRBV3-2,TRBJ2-7,.,CASSRTKSYEQYF,TGTGCCAGCAGCCGGACTAAAAGCTACGAGCAGTACTTC
TRBD2,TRBV2,TRBJ2-5,.,CASRVRGLAGGGETQYF,TGTGCCAGCAGAGTGCGAGGGCTAGCGGGAGGGGGAGAGACCCAGTACTTC
.,TRBV2,TRBJ2-7,few,CASYRVLYEQYF,TGTGCCAGCTACAGGGTTCTCTACGAGCAGTACTTC
TRBD1,TRBV6-6,TRBJ1-6,.,CASSARDSPNSPLHF,TGTGCCAGCAGTGCCCGGGACAGCCCTAATTCACCCCTCCACTTT
.,TRBV19,TRBJ2-2,.,CASSLQRLSGELFF,TGTGCCAGTAGTTTACAGAGATTGTCCGGGGAGCTGTTTTTT
.,TRBV27,TRBJ2-1,few,CASSFKAAGTRADEQFF,TGTGCCAGCAGTTTTAAGGCCGCGGGCACGCGGGCAGATGAGCAGTTCTTC
TRBD1,TRBV6-5,TRBJ2-7,few,CASSNGQGRSEQYF,TGTGCCAGCAGCAACGGACAGGGGCGTAGCGAGCAGTACTTC
TRBD2,TRBV7-9,TRBJ2-1,once,CASSPPTSGVLYNEQFF,TGTGCCAGCAGCCCCCCGACTAGCGGAGTTCTCTACAATGAGCAGTTCTTC
.,TRBV11-2,TRBJ2-4,.,CASSYTGPNIQYF,TGTGCCAGCAGCTATACAGGGCCTAACATTCAGTACTTC
TRBD2,TRBV5-4,TRBJ2-5,.,CASSLDRGGSWETQYF,TGTGCCAGCAGCTTGGATCGGGGGGGGTCGTGGGAGACCCAGTACTTC
.,TRBV4-1,TRBJ1-5,.,CASSRIKNAGSNQPQHF,TGCGCCAGCAGCCGAATTAAAAACGCGGGGAGCAATCAGCCCCAGCATTTT
.,TRBV3-1/TRBV3-2,TRBJ1-3,.,CASSQATSNIIYF,TGTGCCAGCAGCCAAGCGACAAGTAATATCATATATTTT
TRBD1,TRBV4-1,TRBJ1-2,.,CASSLTGANYGYTF,TGCGCCAGCAGCCTGACAGGGGCTAACTATGGCTACACCTTC
.,TRBV2,TRBJ1-1,.,CASSPQGGKTEAFF,TGTGCCAGCAGCCCCCAGGGTGGAAAAACTGAAGCTTTCTTT
TRBD1,TRBV29-1,TRBJ2-6,.,CSVAGGTGYGANVLTF,TGCAGCGTTGCCGGCGGGACAGGGTACGGGGCCAACGTCCTGACTTTC
TRBD1,TRBV2,TRBJ1-6,.,CASSEGGTGNPYNSPLHF,TGTGCCAGCAGTGAAGGTGGGACAGGGAATCCCTATAATTCACCCCTCCACTTT